This T cell receptor beta chain appears in the sequencing data of a study of PD-L1 blockade in urothelial cancer. Study-wide context: Males with urothelial cancer arising in the bladder constituted about 85% of the roughly 30 patients. Blood analyses occurred 3 weeks (second dose) and 6 weeks post treatment start. Blood samples had a median of about 150,000 T cells.

Time point meaning: pretreatment peripheral blood. TCRdb keeps only in-frame clones here, not all; method: immunoSEQ multiplex PCR. The data hold around 45,000 clones, with approximately 78% observed a single time. Germline loops: CDR1 SGHAT, CDR2 FQNNGV. Trimming pared 0 bases from V and 4 bases from J, leaving 12 bases between. There are 15 residues in the CDR3. The source was PBMCs, collected around atezolizumab (anti-PD-L1) treatment. The V call is TRBV11-2, the J call TRBJ1-1; possibly TRBD1 for D (5 bases). The clonotype was recovered from a man aged 45 to 65 with urothelial cancer. CDR3 residues: CASSLEAGRSTEAFF. For the CDR3, the DNA is TGTGCCAGCAGCTTAGAAGCAGGGAGGAGCACTGAAGCTTTCTTT.